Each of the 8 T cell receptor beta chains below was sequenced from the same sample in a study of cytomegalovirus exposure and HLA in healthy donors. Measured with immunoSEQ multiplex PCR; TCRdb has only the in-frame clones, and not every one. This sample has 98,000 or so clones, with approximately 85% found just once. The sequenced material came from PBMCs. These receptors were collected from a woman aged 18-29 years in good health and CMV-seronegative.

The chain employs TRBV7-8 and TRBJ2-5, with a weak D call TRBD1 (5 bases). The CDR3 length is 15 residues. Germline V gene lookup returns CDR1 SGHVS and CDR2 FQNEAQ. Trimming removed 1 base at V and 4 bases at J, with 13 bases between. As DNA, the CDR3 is TGTGCCAGCAGCTTAGTCCCCAGGGCCCCAGAGACCCAGTACTTC. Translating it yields CASSLVPRAPETQYF.

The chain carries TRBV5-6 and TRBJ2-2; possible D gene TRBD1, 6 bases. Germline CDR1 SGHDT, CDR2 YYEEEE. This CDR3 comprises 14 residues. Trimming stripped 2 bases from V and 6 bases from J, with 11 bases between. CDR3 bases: TGTGCCAGCAGCTTTACAGGGCTGGCCGGGGAGCTGTTTTTT. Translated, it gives CASSFTGLAGELFF.

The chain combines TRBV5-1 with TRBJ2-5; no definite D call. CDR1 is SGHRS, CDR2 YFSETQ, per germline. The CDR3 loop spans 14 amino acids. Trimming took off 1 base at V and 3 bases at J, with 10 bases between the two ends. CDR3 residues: CASSLNYPKETQYF. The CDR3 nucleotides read TGCGCCAGCAGCTTGAACTACCCCAAAGAGACCCAGTACTTC.

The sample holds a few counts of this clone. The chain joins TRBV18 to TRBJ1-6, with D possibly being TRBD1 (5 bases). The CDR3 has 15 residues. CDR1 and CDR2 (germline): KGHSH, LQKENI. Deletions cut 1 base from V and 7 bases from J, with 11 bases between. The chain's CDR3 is CASSPRSNRNSPLHF. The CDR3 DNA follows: TGTGCCAGCTCACCACGTTCAAACAGGAATTCACCCCTCCACTTT.

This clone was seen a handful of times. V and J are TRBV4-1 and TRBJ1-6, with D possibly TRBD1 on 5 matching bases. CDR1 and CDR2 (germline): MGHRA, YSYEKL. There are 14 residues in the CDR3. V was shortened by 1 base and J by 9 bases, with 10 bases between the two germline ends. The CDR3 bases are TGCGCCAGCAGCCAAGTCAGGGTGGGTTCACCCCTCCACTTT. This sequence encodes CASSQVRVGSPLHF.

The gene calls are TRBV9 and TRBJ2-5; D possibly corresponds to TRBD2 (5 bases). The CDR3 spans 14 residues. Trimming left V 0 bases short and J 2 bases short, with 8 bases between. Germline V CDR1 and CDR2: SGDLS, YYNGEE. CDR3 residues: CASSVGGNQETQYF. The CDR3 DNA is TGTGCCAGCAGCGTAGGAGGGAATCAAGAGACCCAGTACTTC.

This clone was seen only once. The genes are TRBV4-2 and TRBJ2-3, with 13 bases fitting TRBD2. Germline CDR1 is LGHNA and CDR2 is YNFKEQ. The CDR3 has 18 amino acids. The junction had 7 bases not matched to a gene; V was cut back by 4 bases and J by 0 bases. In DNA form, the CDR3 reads TGTGCCAGCAGCCGCCGGACTAGCGGGGGAACTAGCACAGATACGCAGTATTTT. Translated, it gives CASSRRTSGGTSTDTQYF.

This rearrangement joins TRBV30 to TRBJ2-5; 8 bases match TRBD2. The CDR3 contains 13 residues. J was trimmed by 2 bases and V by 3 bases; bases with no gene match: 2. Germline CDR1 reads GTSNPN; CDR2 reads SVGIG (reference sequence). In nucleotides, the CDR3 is TGTGCCTGGAGCGGGGGGGTTCAAGAGACCCAGTACTTC. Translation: CAWSGGVQETQYF.